This TCR beta chain was documented in a study of blood T cells in healthy people across ages. Findings and caveats of the study: Naive CD4+ cells and diversity were both higher in long-lived donors than in aged donors.

The second PCR ran roughly 6 to 11 cycles with a sample-barcoded 5' primer and J-beta primers. The authors tagged each cDNA molecule using a template-switch adaptor with 12 random nucleotides. TCRdb used MiXCR to reprocess the 5' RACE reads, holding one entry per CDR3 protein. The sample lists about 1,800,000 distinct CDR3 sequences; 28% were seen once. For this clonotype: Its antigen is still unknown.

Sequencing was done on a sample of blood. The receptor was isolated from a woman in her twenties or thirties in good health.

As DNA, the CDR3 is TGCAGCGTTAAACAGGACACCGGGGAGCTGTTTTTT. This sequence encodes CSVKQDTGELFF. The chain joins TRBV29-1 to TRBJ2-2; TRBD1 is a possible D gene (5 bases). V lost 5 bases to trimming and J lost 3 bases, with 7 bases between them. This CDR3 region has 12 residues. Germline V CDR1 and CDR2: SQVTM, ANQGSEA.